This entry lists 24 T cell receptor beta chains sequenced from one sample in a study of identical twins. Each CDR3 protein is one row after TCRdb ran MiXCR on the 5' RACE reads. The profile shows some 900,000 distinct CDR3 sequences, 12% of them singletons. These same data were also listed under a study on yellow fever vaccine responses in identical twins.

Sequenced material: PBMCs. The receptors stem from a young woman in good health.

CDR3 nucleotide sequence: TGTGCCAGCAGCCAAGTGGTGGCAGATACGCAGTATTTT. Translating gives CASSQVVADTQYF. The V gene is TRBV3-1, the J gene TRBJ2-3; no clear D gene. The V end was cut by 1 base, the J end by 4 bases, with 6 bases between. There are 13 residues in the CDR3. Germline CDR1 is LGHDT and CDR2 is YNNKEL (reference sequence).

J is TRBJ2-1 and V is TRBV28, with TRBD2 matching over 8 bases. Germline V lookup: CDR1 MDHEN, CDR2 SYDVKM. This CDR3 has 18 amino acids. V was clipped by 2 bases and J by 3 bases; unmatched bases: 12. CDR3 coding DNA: TGTGCCAGCAGTTTAGATTTGCGTCTAGCGGGTGACTACAATGAGCAGTTCTTC. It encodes CASSLDLRLAGDYNEQFF. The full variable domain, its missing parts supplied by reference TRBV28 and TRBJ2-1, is DVKVTQSSRYLVKRTGEKVFLECVQDMDHENMFWYRQDPGLGLRLIYFSYDVKMKEKGDIPEGYSVSREKKERFSLILESASTNQTSMYLCASSLDLRLAGDYNEQFFGPGTRLTVL.

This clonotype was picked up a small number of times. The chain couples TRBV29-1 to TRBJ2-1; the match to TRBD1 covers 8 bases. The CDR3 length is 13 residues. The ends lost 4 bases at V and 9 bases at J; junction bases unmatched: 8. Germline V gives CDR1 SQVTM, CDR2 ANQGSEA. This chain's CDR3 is CSVGGQGAGEQFF. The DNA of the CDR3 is TGCAGCGTTGGGGGGCAGGGGGCAGGTGAGCAGTTCTTC.

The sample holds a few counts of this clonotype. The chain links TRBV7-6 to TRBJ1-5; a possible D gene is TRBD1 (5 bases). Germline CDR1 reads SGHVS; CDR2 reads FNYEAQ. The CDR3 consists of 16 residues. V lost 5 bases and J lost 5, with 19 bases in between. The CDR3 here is CASSRRPWDRHQPQHF. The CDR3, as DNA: TGTGCCAGCAGCAGAAGACCCTGGGACCGTCATCAGCCCCAGCATTTT.

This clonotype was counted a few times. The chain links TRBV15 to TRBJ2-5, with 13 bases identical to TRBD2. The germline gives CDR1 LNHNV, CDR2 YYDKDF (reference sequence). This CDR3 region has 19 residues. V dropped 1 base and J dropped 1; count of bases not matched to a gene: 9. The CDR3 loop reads CATSRAFGGLAGRQETQYF. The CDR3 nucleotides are TGTGCCACCAGCAGAGCTTTCGGGGGACTAGCGGGGCGCCAAGAGACCCAGTACTTC.

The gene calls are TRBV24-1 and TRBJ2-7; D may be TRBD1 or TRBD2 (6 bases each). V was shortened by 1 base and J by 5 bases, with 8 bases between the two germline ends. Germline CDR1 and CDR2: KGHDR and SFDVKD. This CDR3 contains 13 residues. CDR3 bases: TGTGCCACCAGTGATTTCCGGGGGCACGAGCAGTACTTC. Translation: CATSDFRGHEQYF.

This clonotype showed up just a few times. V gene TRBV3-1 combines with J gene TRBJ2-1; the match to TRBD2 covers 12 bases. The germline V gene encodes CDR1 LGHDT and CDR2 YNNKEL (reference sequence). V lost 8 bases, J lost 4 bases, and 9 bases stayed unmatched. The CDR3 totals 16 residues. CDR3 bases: TGTGCCAGCCGACCGACTAGCGGGAGTTTATACAATGAGCAGTTCTTC. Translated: CASRPTSGSLYNEQFF.

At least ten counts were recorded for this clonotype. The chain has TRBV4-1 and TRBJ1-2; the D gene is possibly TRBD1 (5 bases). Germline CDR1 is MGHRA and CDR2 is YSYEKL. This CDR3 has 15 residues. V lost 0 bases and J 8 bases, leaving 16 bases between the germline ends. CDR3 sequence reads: CASSQDRRGVKGYTF. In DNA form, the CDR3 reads TGCGCCAGCAGCCAAGATAGGAGGGGCGTTAAGGGCTACACCTTC.

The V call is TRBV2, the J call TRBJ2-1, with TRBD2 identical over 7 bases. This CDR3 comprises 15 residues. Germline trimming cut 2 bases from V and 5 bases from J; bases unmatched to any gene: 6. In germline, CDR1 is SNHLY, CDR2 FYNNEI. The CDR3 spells CASSELRGRNNEQFF. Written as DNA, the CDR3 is TGTGCCAGCAGTGAACTGCGGGGGAGGAACAATGAGCAGTTCTTC.

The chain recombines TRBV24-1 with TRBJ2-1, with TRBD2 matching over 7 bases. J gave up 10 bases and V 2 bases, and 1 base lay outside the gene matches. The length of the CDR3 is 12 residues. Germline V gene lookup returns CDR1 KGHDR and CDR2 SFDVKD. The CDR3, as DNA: TGTGCCACCAGTGATTCACTAGCGGAGCAGTTCTTC. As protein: CATSDSLAEQFF.

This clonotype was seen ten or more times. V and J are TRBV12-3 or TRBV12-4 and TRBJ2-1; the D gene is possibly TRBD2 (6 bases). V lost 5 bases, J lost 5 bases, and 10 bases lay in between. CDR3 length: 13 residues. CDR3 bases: TGTGCCAGCAGTCCGGGACTCCACAATGAGCAGTTCTTC. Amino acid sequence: CASSPGLHNEQFF.

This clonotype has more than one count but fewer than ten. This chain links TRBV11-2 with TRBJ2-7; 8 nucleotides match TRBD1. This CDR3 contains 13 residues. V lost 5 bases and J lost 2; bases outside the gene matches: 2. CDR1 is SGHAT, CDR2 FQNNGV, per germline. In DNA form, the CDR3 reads TGTGCCAGCAGCAAGGACAGGGCCTACGAGCAGTACTTC. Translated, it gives CASSKDRAYEQYF.

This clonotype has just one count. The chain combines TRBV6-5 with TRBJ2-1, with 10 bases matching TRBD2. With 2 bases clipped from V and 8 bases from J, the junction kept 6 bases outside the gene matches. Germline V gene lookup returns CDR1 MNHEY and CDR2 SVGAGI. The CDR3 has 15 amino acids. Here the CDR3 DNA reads TGTGCCAGCAGTTACAAGCGGGGGGGCGGGGATGAGCAGTTCTTC. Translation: CASSYKRGGGDEQFF.

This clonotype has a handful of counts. The CDR3 DNA follows: TGTGCCAGCATCGGACTAGCGGGGCTGGGCGAGCAGTACTTC. Protein product: CASIGLAGLGEQYF. The V call is TRBV6-1, the J call TRBJ2-7; 12 bases line up with TRBD2. Germline lookup yields CDR1 MNHNS and CDR2 SASEGT. The CDR3 totals 14 residues. Trimming cost V 7 bases and J 6 bases; bases outside gene matches: 7.

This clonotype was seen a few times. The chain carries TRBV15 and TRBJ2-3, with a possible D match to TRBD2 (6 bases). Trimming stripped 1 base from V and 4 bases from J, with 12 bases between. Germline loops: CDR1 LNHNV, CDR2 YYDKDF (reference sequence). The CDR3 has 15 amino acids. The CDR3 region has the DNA TGTGCCACCAGCAGAGTTAAGGGCGGGGCAGATACGCAGTATTTT. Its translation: CATSRVKGGADTQYF.

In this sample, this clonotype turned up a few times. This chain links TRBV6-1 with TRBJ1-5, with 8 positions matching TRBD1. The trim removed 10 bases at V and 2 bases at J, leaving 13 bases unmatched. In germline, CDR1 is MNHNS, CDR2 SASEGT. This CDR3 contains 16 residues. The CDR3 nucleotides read TGTGCCACCCTAGACAGGGGATACGATGGCAATCAGCCCCAGCATTTT. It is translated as CATLDRGYDGNQPQHF.

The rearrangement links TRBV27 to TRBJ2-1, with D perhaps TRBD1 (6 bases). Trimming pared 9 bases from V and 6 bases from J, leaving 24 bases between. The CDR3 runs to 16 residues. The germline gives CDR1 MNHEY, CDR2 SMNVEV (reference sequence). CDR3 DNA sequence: TGTGCCAGTAGAACCACAGGGTTAAGTGTCAGCAATGAGCAGTTCTTC. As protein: CASRTTGLSVSNEQFF.

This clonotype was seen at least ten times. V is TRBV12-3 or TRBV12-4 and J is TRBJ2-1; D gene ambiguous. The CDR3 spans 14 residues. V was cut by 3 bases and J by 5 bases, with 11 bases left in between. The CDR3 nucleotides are TGTGCCAGCAGTTTTTTTGCTGGCCACAATGAGCAGTTCTTC. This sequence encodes CASSFFAGHNEQFF.

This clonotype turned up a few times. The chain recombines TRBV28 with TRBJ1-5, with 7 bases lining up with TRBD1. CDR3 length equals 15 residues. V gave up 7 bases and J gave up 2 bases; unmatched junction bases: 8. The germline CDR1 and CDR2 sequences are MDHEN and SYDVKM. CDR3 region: CASKTGFFGNQPQHF. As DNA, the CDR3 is TGTGCCAGCAAGACAGGGTTCTTTGGCAATCAGCCCCAGCATTTT.

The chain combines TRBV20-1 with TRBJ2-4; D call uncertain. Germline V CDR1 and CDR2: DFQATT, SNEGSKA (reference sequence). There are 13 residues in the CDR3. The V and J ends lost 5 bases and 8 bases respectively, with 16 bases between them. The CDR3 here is CSAATSAFYIQYF. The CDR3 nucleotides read TGCAGTGCTGCAACCAGCGCCTTTTACATTCAGTACTTC.

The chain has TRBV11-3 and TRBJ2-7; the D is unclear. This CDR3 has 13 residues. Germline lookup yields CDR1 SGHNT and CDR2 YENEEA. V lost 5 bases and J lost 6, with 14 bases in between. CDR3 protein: CASSPGPTVEQYF. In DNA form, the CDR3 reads TGTGCCAGCAGCCCCGGCCCCACAGTCGAGCAGTACTTC.

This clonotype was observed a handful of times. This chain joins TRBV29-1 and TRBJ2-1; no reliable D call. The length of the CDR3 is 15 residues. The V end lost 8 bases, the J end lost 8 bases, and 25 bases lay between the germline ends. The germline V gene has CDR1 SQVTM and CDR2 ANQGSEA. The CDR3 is CSYFFAGDPPHEQFF. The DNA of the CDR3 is TGCAGCTACTTTTTCGCCGGAGATCCCCCTCATGAGCAGTTCTTC.

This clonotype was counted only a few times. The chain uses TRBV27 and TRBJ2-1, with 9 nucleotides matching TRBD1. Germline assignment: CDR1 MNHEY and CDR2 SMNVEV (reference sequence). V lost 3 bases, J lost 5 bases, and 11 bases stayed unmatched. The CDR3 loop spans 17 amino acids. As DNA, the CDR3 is TGTGCCAGCAGTTTGATGCCGCAGGACAGGGGAGACAATGAGCAGTTCTTC. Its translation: CASSLMPQDRGDNEQFF.

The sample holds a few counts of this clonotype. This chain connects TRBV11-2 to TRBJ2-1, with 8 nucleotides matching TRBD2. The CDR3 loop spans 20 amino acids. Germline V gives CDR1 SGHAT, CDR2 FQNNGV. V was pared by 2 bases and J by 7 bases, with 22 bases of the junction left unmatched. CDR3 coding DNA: TGTGCCAGCAGCTTATTTCGGTGGGAGGCCGGGAGGGCTTCAACAAATGAGCAGTTCTTC. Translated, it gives CASSLFRWEAGRASTNEQFF.